A selection of T cell receptor beta chains follows, all from one sample in a study of CD8 T cells in ankylosing spondylitis. TCRdb re-analysed the 5' RACE reads in MiXCR, keeping a single row per CDR3 protein. The sample includes approximately 400,000 distinct CDR3 sequences, more than 25% of them seen just once. The specimen was blood, either unsorted or a sorted T cell fraction (not recorded which). The receptor set was obtained from a male donor with ankylosing spondylitis. The CDR3 runs from the conserved cysteine through the conserved F or W. D genes are given only for firm matches. Not all rows give a size; the values are once, few, many and, for expanded clones, a class.

CDR3 length: 18
V gene: TRBV24-1
J gene: TRBJ2-1
clone size: once
D gene: TRBD2
CDR3 protein: CATSDPTFSSGNYNEQFF
CDR3 DNA: TGTGCCACCAGTGATCCGACCTTCTCGAGCGGGAACTACAATGAGCAGTTCTTC

CDR3 length: 16
V gene: TRBV10-2
J gene: TRBJ2-1
clone size: NA
D gene: TRBD1
CDR3 protein: CASSGVDRAPYNEQFF
CDR3 DNA: TGCGCCAGCAGTGGGGTCGACAGGGCACCCTACAATGAGCAGTTCTTC

CDR3 length: 14
V gene: TRBV20-1
J gene: TRBJ1-6
clone size: NA
D gene: NA
CDR3 protein: CSARNGQGNSPLHF
CDR3 DNA: TGCAGTGCTCGAAACGGGCAGGGGAATTCACCCCTCCACTTT

CDR3 length: 15
V gene: TRBV2
J gene: TRBJ2-5
clone size: NA
D gene: NA
CDR3 protein: CASTEGALRQETQYF
CDR3 DNA: TGTGCCAGCACGGAGGGGGCGCTCAGGCAAGAGACCCAGTACTTC

CDR3 length: 15
V gene: TRBV5-1
J gene: TRBJ1-2
clone size: few
D gene: NA
CDR3 protein: CASSFTFSGGDGYTF
CDR3 DNA: TGCGCCAGCAGCTTCACCTTCAGTGGGGGGGATGGCTACACCTTC

CDR3 length: 14
V gene: TRBV18
J gene: TRBJ1-1
clone size: once
D gene: NA
CDR3 protein: CASSQGSANTEAFF
CDR3 DNA: TGTGCCAGCTCACAGGGGTCGGCGAACACTGAAGCTTTCTTT

CDR3 length: 14
V gene: TRBV11-3
J gene: TRBJ1-4
clone size: NA
D gene: TRBD1
CDR3 protein: CASSFGQANEKLFF
CDR3 DNA: TGTGCCAGCAGCTTCGGACAGGCAAATGAAAAACTGTTTTTT

CDR3 length: 15
V gene: TRBV5-5
J gene: TRBJ1-2
clone size: NA
D gene: NA
CDR3 protein: CASSAGTAGNYGYTF
CDR3 DNA: TGTGCCAGCAGCGCGGGGACGGCTGGTAACTATGGCTACACCTTC

CDR3 length: 13
V gene: TRBV20-1
J gene: TRBJ2-1
clone size: few
D gene: NA
CDR3 protein: CSAPSSSYNEQFF
CDR3 DNA: TGCAGTGCTCCCTCTAGCTCCTACAATGAGCAGTTCTTC

CDR3 length: 17
V gene: TRBV20-1
J gene: TRBJ2-5
clone size: NA
D gene: TRBD2
CDR3 protein: CSARFPGLAGAPKTQYF
CDR3 DNA: TGCAGTGCTAGATTCCCGGGACTAGCGGGAGCTCCGAAGACCCAGTACTTC

CDR3 length: 12
V gene: TRBV24-1
J gene: TRBJ1-1
clone size: NA
D gene: NA
CDR3 protein: CATSAGAAEAFF
CDR3 DNA: TGTGCCACCAGTGCCGGAGCGGCTGAAGCTTTCTTT

CDR3 length: 13
V gene: TRBV12-3/TRBV12-4
J gene: TRBJ2-1
clone size: NA
D gene: TRBD1
CDR3 protein: CASSRTGGGWQFF
CDR3 DNA: TGTGCCAGCAGTCGTACAGGGGGCGGATGGCAGTTCTTC

CDR3 length: 15
V gene: TRBV3-1
J gene: TRBJ1-1
clone size: NA
D gene: NA
CDR3 protein: CASSPTQVMNTEAFF
CDR3 DNA: TGTGCCAGCAGCCCGACACAGGTCATGAACACTGAAGCTTTCTTT

CDR3 length: 16
V gene: TRBV4-2
J gene: TRBJ1-3
clone size: NA
D gene: TRBD1
CDR3 protein: CASSHPGTGGGNTIYF
CDR3 DNA: TGTGCCAGCAGCCATCCCGGGACAGGGGGTGGAAACACCATATATTTT

CDR3 length: 15
V gene: TRBV29-1
J gene: TRBJ1-2
clone size: NA
D gene: TRBD1
CDR3 protein: CSARQGANGGYGYTF
CDR3 DNA: TGCAGCGCTAGACAGGGGGCCAACGGGGGGTATGGCTACACCTTC

CDR3 length: 14
V gene: TRBV27
J gene: TRBJ1-1
clone size: NA
D gene: NA
CDR3 protein: CASTRQTEVSEAFF
CDR3 DNA: TGTGCCAGCACCCGTCAAACCGAAGTAAGTGAAGCTTTCTTT

CDR3 length: 14
V gene: TRBV20-1
J gene: TRBJ1-5
clone size: NA
D gene: NA
CDR3 protein: CSARGGAGNQPQHF
CDR3 DNA: TGCAGTGCTAGGGGTGGGGCTGGCAATCAGCCCCAGCATTTT

CDR3 length: 15
V gene: TRBV7-2
J gene: TRBJ2-4
clone size: few
D gene: NA
CDR3 protein: CASSSRSLPLGIQYF
CDR3 DNA: TGTGCCAGCAGCTCACGGTCGCTTCCCTTAGGCATTCAGTACTTC

CDR3 length: 14
V gene: TRBV6-1
J gene: TRBJ1-6
clone size: few
D gene: NA
CDR3 protein: CASSGSRTGSPLHF
CDR3 DNA: TGTGCCAGCAGCGGATCTCGGACGGGTTCACCCCTCCACTTT

CDR3 length: 13
V gene: TRBV6-1
J gene: TRBJ1-1
clone size: NA
D gene: NA
CDR3 protein: CASIRDRNTEAFF
CDR3 DNA: TGTGCCAGCATTCGAGACAGGAACACTGAAGCTTTCTTT

CDR3 length: 16
V gene: TRBV12-3/TRBV12-4
J gene: TRBJ1-5
clone size: few
D gene: TRBD1
CDR3 protein: CASSLGQGASNQPQHF
CDR3 DNA: TGTGCCAGCAGTTTGGGACAGGGGGCTAGCAATCAGCCCCAGCATTTT

CDR3 length: 11
V gene: TRBV20-1
J gene: TRBJ1-4
clone size: few
D gene: NA
CDR3 protein: CSARDGRGLFF
CDR3 DNA: TGCAGTGCTAGAGATGGGAGGGGACTGTTTTTT

CDR3 length: 16
V gene: TRBV6-1
J gene: TRBJ2-3
clone size: NA
D gene: TRBD1
CDR3 protein: CASSMGQYYATDTQYF
CDR3 DNA: TGTGCCAGCAGCATGGGACAGTATTACGCCACAGATACGCAGTATTTT

CDR3 length: 14
V gene: TRBV20-1
J gene: TRBJ2-7
clone size: NA
D gene: TRBD2
CDR3 protein: CSAPGRGPSYEQYF
CDR3 DNA: TGCAGTGCGCCTGGGAGGGGCCCCTCCTACGAGCAGTACTTC

CDR3 length: 13
V gene: TRBV11-2
J gene: TRBJ1-1
clone size: many
D gene: NA
CDR3 protein: CASSLGRNTEAFF
CDR3 DNA: TGTGCCAGCAGTTTAGGCAGGAACACTGAAGCTTTCTTT

CDR3 length: 16
V gene: TRBV7-7
J gene: TRBJ2-3
clone size: NA
D gene: NA
CDR3 protein: CASSLGASRDSAPQYF
CDR3 DNA: TGTGCCAGCAGCTTAGGAGCGAGCCGGGATAGCGCCCCGCAGTATTTT

CDR3 length: 13
V gene: TRBV29-1
J gene: TRBJ1-5
clone size: many
D gene: NA
CDR3 protein: CSVQSGGGQPQHF
CDR3 DNA: TGCAGCGTCCAATCCGGGGGGGGCCAGCCCCAGCATTTT

CDR3 length: 14
V gene: TRBV7-2
J gene: TRBJ2-5
clone size: NA
D gene: NA
CDR3 protein: CASSASGPGETQYF
CDR3 DNA: TGTGCCAGCAGCGCCTCGGGGCCCGGTGAGACCCAGTACTTC

CDR3 length: 15
V gene: TRBV2
J gene: TRBJ2-1
clone size: few
D gene: NA
CDR3 protein: CASSDRSGVVDEQFF
CDR3 DNA: TGTGCCAGCAGTGACAGGTCCGGGGTGGTCGATGAGCAGTTCTTC

CDR3 length: 14
V gene: TRBV19
J gene: TRBJ1-5
clone size: NA
D gene: TRBD1
CDR3 protein: CASSIDRVNQPQHF
CDR3 DNA: TGTGCCAGTAGTATCGACAGGGTCAATCAGCCCCAGCATTTT

CDR3 length: 16
V gene: TRBV4-2
J gene: TRBJ2-2
clone size: few
D gene: NA
CDR3 protein: CASSQDTATNTGELFF
CDR3 DNA: TGTGCCAGCAGCCAAGATACAGCGACGAACACCGGGGAGCTGTTTTTT